This T cell receptor beta chain was obtained from a study of blood T cell repertoires in COVID-19. Study-level information: Acute-phase and convalescent COVID-19 samples originated in the United States, Italy and Spain. Sample material is recorded as cDNA or gDNA derived from T cells, B-cell-depleted T cells, or PBMCs.

It was during active infection that Seattle patients were enrolled and then longitudinally followed. Some clones are missing from TCRdb's copy, which holds only in-frame ones; the method was immunoSEQ multiplex PCR. The table shows some 370,000 clones, with around 87% occurring only once. CDR1 is SNHLY and CDR2 is FYNNEI in the germline V gene. V was clipped by 4 bases and J by 7 bases, with 17 bases between them. There are 14 residues in the CDR3. The origin of this receptor is a woman aged 25 to 39 with COVID-19, enrolled during active disease. The chain combines TRBV2 with TRBJ2-7, with D possibly being TRBD2 (5 bases). The specimen was peripheral blood. Here the CDR3 DNA reads TGTGCCAGCAGTGTGGCCGGGGAATACGGGGAGCAGTACTTC. Residues: CASSVAGEYGEQYF.